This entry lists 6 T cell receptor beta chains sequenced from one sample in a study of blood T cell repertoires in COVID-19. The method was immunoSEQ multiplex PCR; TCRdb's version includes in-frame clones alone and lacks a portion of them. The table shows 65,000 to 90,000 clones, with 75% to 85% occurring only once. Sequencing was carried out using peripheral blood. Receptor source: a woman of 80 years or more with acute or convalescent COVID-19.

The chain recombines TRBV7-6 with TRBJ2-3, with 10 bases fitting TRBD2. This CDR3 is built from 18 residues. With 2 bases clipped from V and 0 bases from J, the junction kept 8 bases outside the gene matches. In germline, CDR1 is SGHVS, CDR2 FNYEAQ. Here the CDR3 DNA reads TGTGCCAGCAGCTTAAATAGCGGGAGGCCGACTAGCACAGATACGCAGTATTTT. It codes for CASSLNSGRPTSTDTQYF.

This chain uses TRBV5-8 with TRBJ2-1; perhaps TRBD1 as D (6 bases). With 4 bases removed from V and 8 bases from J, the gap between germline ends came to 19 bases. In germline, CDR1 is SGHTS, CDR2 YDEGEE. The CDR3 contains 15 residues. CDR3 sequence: CASSTRDNYRDEQFF. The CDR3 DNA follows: TGTGCCAGCAGCACCCGGGACAATTACCGAGATGAGCAGTTCTTC.

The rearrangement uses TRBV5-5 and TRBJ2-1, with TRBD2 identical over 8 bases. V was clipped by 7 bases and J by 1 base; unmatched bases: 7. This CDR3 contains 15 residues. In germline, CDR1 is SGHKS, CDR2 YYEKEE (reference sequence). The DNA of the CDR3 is TGTGCCAGCTCTGATCTAGCGGGTTCCTACAATGAGCAGTTCTTC. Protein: CASSDLAGSYNEQFF.

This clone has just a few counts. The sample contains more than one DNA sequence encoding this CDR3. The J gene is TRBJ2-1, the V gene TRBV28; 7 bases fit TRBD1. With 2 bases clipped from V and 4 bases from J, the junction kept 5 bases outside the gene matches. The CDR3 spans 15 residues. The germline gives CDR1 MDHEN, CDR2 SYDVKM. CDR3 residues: CASSLRDRVYNEQFF. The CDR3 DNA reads TGTGCCAGCAGTTTAAGGGACAGAGTATACAATGAGCAGTTCTTC. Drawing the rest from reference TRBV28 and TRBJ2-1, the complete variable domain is DVKVTQSSRYLVKRTGEKVFLECVQDMDHENMFWYRQDPGLGLRLIYFSYDVKMKEKGDIPEGYSVSREKKERFSLILESASTNQTSMYLCASSLRDRVYNEQFFGPGTRLTVL.

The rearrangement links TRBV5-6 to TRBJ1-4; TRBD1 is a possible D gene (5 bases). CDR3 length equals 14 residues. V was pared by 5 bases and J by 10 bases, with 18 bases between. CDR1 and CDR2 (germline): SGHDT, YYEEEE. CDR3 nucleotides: TGTGCCAGCAGGGTCCGGGCGACGGGGGGAAAACTGTTTTTT. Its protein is CASRVRATGGKLFF. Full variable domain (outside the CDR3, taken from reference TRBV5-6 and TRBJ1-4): DAGVTQSPTHLIKTRGQQVTLRCSPKSGHDTVSWYQQALGQGPQFIFQYYEEEERQRGNFPDRFSGHQFPNYSSELNVNALLLGDSALYLCASRVRATGGKLFFGSGTQLSVL.

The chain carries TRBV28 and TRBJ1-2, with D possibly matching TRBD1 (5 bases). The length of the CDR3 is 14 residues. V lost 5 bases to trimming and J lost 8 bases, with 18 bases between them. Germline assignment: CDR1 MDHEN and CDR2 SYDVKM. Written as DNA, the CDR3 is TGTGCCAGCAGTATGCCGGGGGGGGGTGACGGCTACACCTTC. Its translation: CASSMPGGGDGYTF.